Shown below are 20 T cell receptor beta chains from a single sample sequenced in a study of control samples from healthy donors and cancer patients. This table comes from immunoSEQ multiplex PCR, and its TCRdb copy is limited to in-frame clones, with some not included. Among more than 20,000 clones listed, just over 90% were seen once. Sequencing used PBMCs. The receptors originated from a man aged 50 to 59 with lung cancer.

The V and J genes are TRBV4-3 and TRBJ2-5; a possible D gene is TRBD2 (6 bases). The ends were cut back, 0 bases at V and 7 bases at J, with 15 bases in the middle. This CDR3 has 15 residues. Germline CDR1 and CDR2: LGHNA and YSLEER. The CDR3 reads CASSQDGGIGGTQYF. CDR3 bases: TGCGCCAGCAGCCAAGATGGGGGGATCGGGGGGACCCAGTACTTC.

The table lists this clone with a count of one. The chain employs TRBV9 and TRBJ1-3; D is ambiguous. CDR3 length equals 14 residues. The V gene's germline CDR1 is SGDLS and CDR2 YYNGEE. V was cut by 0 bases and J by 0 bases, with 4 bases left in between. The CDR3: CASSVDLSGNTIYF. CDR3 bases: TGTGCCAGCAGCGTAGATCTCTCTGGAAACACCATATATTTT.

This clone has only one observation. The chain couples TRBV6-5 to TRBJ2-5, with no clear D. The length of the CDR3 is 12 residues. Germline V gene lookup returns CDR1 MNHEY and CDR2 SVGAGI. Trimming took 2 bases from V and 0 from J, leaving 1 base between them. In DNA form, the CDR3 reads TGTGCCAGCAGTTACGACCAAGAGACCCAGTACTTC. Translating gives CASSYDQETQYF.

The chain links TRBV19 to TRBJ1-6; perhaps TRBD1 as D (5 bases). Trimming removed 6 bases at V and 0 bases at J, with 15 bases between. Germline V CDR1 and CDR2: LNHDA, SQIVND (reference sequence). The CDR3 totals 17 residues. The CDR3, as DNA: TGTGCCAGTAGCCAAAGGGGCGGCAGCTCCTATAATTCACCCCTCCACTTT. It is translated as CASSQRGGSSYNSPLHF.

The rearrangement joins TRBV29-1 to TRBJ1-6, with TRBD1 identical over 7 bases. The CDR3 spans 13 residues. V was clipped by 8 bases and J by 6 bases; unmatched bases: 7. Germline loops: CDR1 SQVTM, CDR2 ANQGSEA. CDR3 sequence reads: CSLPGQPNSPLHF. The CDR3 DNA reads as TGCAGCTTACCGGGACAGCCTAATTCACCCCTCCACTTT. The whole variable domain, remainder taken from reference TRBV29-1 and TRBJ1-6, is SAVISQKPSRDICQRGTSLTIQCQVDSQVTMMFWYRQQPGQSLTLIATANQGSEATYESGFVIDKFPISRPNLTFSTLTVSNMSPEDSSIYLCSLPGQPNSPLHFGNGTRLTVT.

The table lists this clone with a count of one. J is TRBJ2-5 and V is TRBV5-6; tentative D call: TRBD2 (7 bases). Germline V gene sequence: CDR1 SGHDT, CDR2 YYEEEE. V lost 1 base and J 5 bases, leaving 9 bases between the germline ends. The CDR3 totals 13 residues. The CDR3 is CASSLWGGETQYF. The CDR3 region has the DNA TGTGCCAGCAGCTTGTGGGGGGGCGAGACCCAGTACTTC.

The V and J genes are TRBV12-3 or TRBV12-4 and TRBJ1-5; D gene uncertain. This CDR3 comprises 13 residues. Between the trimmed V and J ends, which lost 6 bases and 6 bases, there was a span of 12 bases. CDR3 sequence reads: CASSPDESQPQHF. CDR3 nucleotide sequence: TGTGCCAGCAGCCCGGACGAAAGTCAGCCCCAGCATTTT.

The chain links TRBV7-9 to TRBJ1-1; unclear D gene. Germline V gene lookup returns CDR1 SEHNR and CDR2 FQNEAQ (reference sequence). V was pared by 4 bases and J by 0 bases, with 6 bases between. CDR3 size: 13 residues. CDR3 sequence reads: CASSSGVNTEAFF. The CDR3 coding sequence is TGTGCCAGCAGCTCTGGTGTGAACACTGAAGCTTTCTTT.

The chain has TRBV6-6 and TRBJ1-2; the D gene is possibly TRBD1 (6 bases). V was pared by 5 bases and J by 8 bases, with 15 bases between. CDR1 is MNHNY and CDR2 is SVGAGI in the germline V gene (reference sequence). The CDR3 sequence is 13 residues long. Here the CDR3 DNA reads TGTGCCAGCAGTCCCGGGGACAAGCGAGGCTACACCTTC. Amino acids: CASSPGDKRGYTF.

The V and J genes are TRBV9 and TRBJ1-1, with 10 bases that match TRBD1. The germline V gene has CDR1 SGDLS and CDR2 YYNGEE. J lost 7 bases, V lost 5 bases, and 5 bases had no gene match. This CDR3 has 13 residues. In DNA form, the CDR3 reads TGTGCCAGCAGAGGACAGGGGGAGGATGAAGCTTTCTTT. Its protein product is CASRGQGEDEAFF.

The chain is built from TRBV2 and TRBJ2-5; TRBD2 matches at 12 bases. Germline V lookup: CDR1 SNHLY, CDR2 FYNNEI. The CDR3 loop spans 15 amino acids. The junction had 7 bases not matched to a gene; V was cut back by 6 bases and J by 5 bases. The CDR3 sequence is CASSRGLAGSETQYF. CDR3 coding DNA: TGTGCCAGCAGCCGAGGACTAGCGGGGTCTGAGACCCAGTACTTC.

This chain joins TRBV5-4 and TRBJ2-5, with 7 bases lining up with TRBD2. Germline V gene lookup returns CDR1 SGHNT and CDR2 YYREEE (reference sequence). The CDR3 spans 15 residues. Trimming removed 3 bases from V and 6 bases from J; junction bases left unmatched: 11. CDR3 nucleotides: TGTGCCAGCAGCTACTATGGCGGGGGAAAAAAGACCCAGTACTTC. It codes for CASSYYGGGKKTQYF.

This chain's CDR3 is CASSPSQENTEAFF. CDR3 in DNA: TGTGCCAGCTCACCAAGCCAGGAGAACACTGAAGCTTTCTTT. The gene calls are TRBV18 and TRBJ1-1; no reliable D call. Germline CDR1 reads KGHSH; CDR2 reads LQKENI. This CDR3 contains 14 residues. V lost 2 bases and J lost 1, with 8 bases in between.

The chain couples TRBV6-1 to TRBJ2-5; 7 bases agree with TRBD2. Germline values: CDR1 MNHNS, CDR2 SASEGT. The V gene end was trimmed by 2 bases and the J gene end by 2 bases; junction bases not matched to a gene: 2. This CDR3 is 14 amino acids long. The CDR3 DNA reads as TGTGCCAGCAGTGAACTAGCGGTTCAAGAGACCCAGTACTTC. It encodes CASSELAVQETQYF.

This rearrangement joins TRBV7-9 to TRBJ2-5, with D tentatively TRBD1 (6 bases). The CDR3 has 14 amino acids. Between the trimmed V and J ends, which lost 0 bases and 5 bases, there was a span of 10 bases. From germline, CDR1 is SEHNR and CDR2 FQNEAQ (reference sequence). The CDR3 here is CASSLATGMETQYF. The CDR3 bases are TGTGCCAGCAGCTTAGCCACAGGGATGGAGACCCAGTACTTC.

As for this clone: The junction does not match germline at one end; this may be a read error. This rearrangement joins TRBV3-1 (or the pseudogene TRBV3-2) to TRBJ2-5; unclear D gene. Germline CDR1 and CDR2: LGHDT and YNNKEL (reference sequence). There are 11 residues in the CDR3. The CDR3 sequence: CASSHQETQYF. Written as DNA, the CDR3 is TGTGCCAGCAGCCACCAGGAGACCCAGTACTTC.

This chain joins TRBV28 and TRBJ1-4; D call uncertain. The germline gives CDR1 MDHEN, CDR2 SYDVKM. V lost 7 bases and J lost 10, with 19 bases in between. The CDR3 extends over 14 amino acids. For the CDR3, the DNA is TGTGCCAGCACCGAGACGAAGAGTGAGGGAAAACTGTTTTTT. This translates into CASTETKSEGKLFF.

The CDR3 reads CATSETEQETQYF. CDR3 in DNA: TGTGCCACCAGTGAGACGGAACAAGAGACCCAGTACTTC. The chain links TRBV24-1 to TRBJ2-5, with D hard to call. Germline CDR1 KGHDR, CDR2 SFDVKD. This CDR3 comprises 13 residues. Trimming removed 4 bases at V and 2 bases at J, with 7 bases between.

This clone was counted only a few times. The V and J genes are TRBV7-3 and TRBJ2-3, with TRBD2 matching 14 bases. Germline V gene sequence: CDR1 SGHTA, CDR2 FQGTGA. The CDR3 contains 17 residues. V dropped 2 bases and J dropped 4; count of bases not matched to a gene: 5. This CDR3 is CASSLGLAGGWADTQYF. As DNA, the CDR3 is TGTGCCAGCAGCTTAGGACTAGCGGGGGGCTGGGCAGATACGCAGTATTTT. Full variable domain (rest looked up from reference TRBV7-3 and TRBJ2-3): GAGVSQTPSNKVTEKGKYVELRCDPISGHTALYWYRQSLGQGPEFLIYFQGTGAADDSGLPNDRFFAVRPEGSVSTLKIQRTERGDSAVYLCASSLGLAGGWADTQYFGPGTRLTVL.

The rearrangement joins TRBV11-3 to TRBJ2-5; D gene unclear. V dropped 0 bases and J dropped 3 bases, with 5 bases sitting between them. The CDR3 is 13 amino acids. The germline gives CDR1 SGHNT, CDR2 YENEEA. CDR3 DNA sequence: TGTGCCAGCAGCTTAGATGAGGAAGAGACCCAGTACTTC. It codes for CASSLDEEETQYF.